The next 10 T cell receptor beta chains were all read from a single sample in a study of chemoradiotherapy in HPV16-positive cancers. TCRdb's copy holds only in-frame clones and misses some; the assay was immunoSEQ multiplex PCR. Here the sample spans roughly 30,000 clones, roughly 90% being singletons. The material was blood, obtained from a patient who underwent chemoradiotherapy. Receptor source: a human donor with HPV-associated anogenital cancer.

The chain recombines TRBV30 with TRBJ1-3; D is unclear. CDR3 length equals 14 residues. Looked up from germline, CDR1 is GTSNPN and CDR2 is SVGIG (reference sequence). Trimming cost V 2 bases and J 3 bases, with 11 bases left between them. The CDR3 DNA follows: TGTGCCTGGAGTAGAATGGGGATTGGAAACACCATATATTTT. Translating gives CAWSRMGIGNTIYF.

The chain recombines TRBV29-1 with TRBJ2-1; D gene ambiguous. V was shortened by 5 bases and J by 5 bases, with 13 bases between the two germline ends. Looked up from germline, CDR1 is SQVTM and CDR2 is ANQGSEA. CDR3 length: 13 residues. The CDR3 DNA sequence: TGCAGCGTTCAGAAAGCGTTAAACAATGAGCAGTTCTTC. Protein: CSVQKALNNEQFF.

This chain links TRBV11-2 with TRBJ2-3; tentatively, D is TRBD2 (6 bases). Germline V gene lookup returns CDR1 SGHAT and CDR2 FQNNGV. The CDR3 runs 17 residues. V lost 5 bases, J lost 2 bases, and 20 bases lay in between. As DNA, the CDR3 is TGTGCCAGCAGCCTCCAGGTTCCGGGAGCCTTCACAGATACGCAGTATTTT. The encoded protein is CASSLQVPGAFTDTQYF.

The chain is built from TRBV10-3 and TRBJ1-2, with 9 bases fitting TRBD1. The CDR3 has 14 residues. Trimming cost V 11 bases and J 2 bases; bases outside gene matches: 9. CDR1 is ENHRY and CDR2 is SYGVKD in the germline V gene. The CDR3 nucleotides are TGTGCCTCGAAAGGGACAGGGATCAACTATGGCTACACCTTC. Translated, it gives CASKGTGINYGYTF.

The J gene is TRBJ2-3, the V gene TRBV11-2; the D is unclear. The CDR3 has 14 amino acids. V dropped 1 base and J dropped 4 bases, with 9 bases sitting between them. In germline, CDR1 is SGHAT, CDR2 FQNNGV. The CDR3 is CASSLVYRADTQYF. The DNA for the CDR3 is TGTGCCAGCAGCTTAGTCTACAGAGCAGATACGCAGTATTTT.

CDR3 coding DNA: TGCAGCGTTGGGGGTACTTCGACTAGCGGGGGAAGCACAGATACGCAGTATTTT. It is translated as CSVGGTSTSGGSTDTQYF. The chain recombines TRBV29-1 with TRBJ2-3; 12 bases match TRBD2. The junction had 11 bases not matched to a gene; V was cut back by 4 bases and J by 0 bases. Germline CDR1 SQVTM, CDR2 ANQGSEA. The CDR3 consists of 18 residues.

CDR3 coding DNA: TGTGCCAGCAGTGAAGGTCATGGCGGGGGCCTACCCGGGGAGCTGTTTTTT. Its protein is CASSEGHGGGLPGELFF. The rearrangement uses TRBV2 and TRBJ2-2, with D tentatively TRBD2 (7 bases). The CDR3 sequence is 17 residues long. Trimming pared 1 base from V and 6 bases from J, leaving 18 bases between. The germline gives CDR1 SNHLY, CDR2 FYNNEI.

The rearrangement joins TRBV6-5 to TRBJ2-3; D is unresolved. V was pared by 2 bases and J by 5 bases, with 2 bases between. Looked up from germline, CDR1 is MNHEY and CDR2 is SVGAGI. The CDR3 contains 11 residues. The CDR3 sequence: CASSYIDTQYF. In DNA form, the CDR3 reads TGTGCCAGCAGTTACATAGATACGCAGTATTTT.

The CDR3 coding sequence is TGTGCCAGCAGTGTCAGGGGCGGGACTCTCTCCTACGAGCAGTACTTC. Residues: CASSVRGGTLSYEQYF. The J gene is TRBJ2-7, the V gene TRBV2, with D possibly being TRBD1 or TRBD2 (6 bases each). The CDR3 totals 16 residues. Per the germline V gene, CDR1 is SNHLY and CDR2 is FYNNEI. V lost 4 bases and J lost 0, with 16 bases in between.

V usage is TRBV5-6 and J usage is TRBJ1-2, with a tentative D call TRBD1 (5 bases). Germline V gene lookup returns CDR1 SGHDT and CDR2 YYEEEE. The CDR3 runs 13 residues. V was cut by 3 bases and J by 7 bases, with 13 bases left in between. CDR3 sequence reads: CASSWGTEGGYTF. The CDR3 DNA reads TGTGCCAGCAGCTGGGGGACCGAGGGTGGCTACACCTTC.